The rows below give T cell receptor beta chains drawn from one sample of a study of blood T cell repertoires in COVID-19. TCRdb keeps only in-frame clones here, not all; method: immunoSEQ multiplex PCR. The sample has about 35,000 clones; roughly 80% are singletons. The sample comprised peripheral blood. The receptors here all came from a man older than 75 with active or convalescent COVID-19. Each CDR3 is given with its conserved first and last residue. The D gene is left open where the match is weak. Some rows have no size entry. The others give once, few or many, or a class for an expanded clone.

CDR3 DNA: TGTGCCAGCAGTTCCGGACTAGCGAGCACAGATACGCAGTATTTT; CDR3 protein: CASSSGLASTDTQYF; clone size: once; V gene: TRBV28; J gene: TRBJ2-3; D gene: TRBD2
CDR3 DNA: TGCGCCAGCAGCCAAGGGACTCCCTACACCGGGGAGCTGTTTTTT; CDR3 protein: CASSQGTPYTGELFF; clone size: NA; V gene: TRBV4-1; J gene: TRBJ2-2; D gene: NA
CDR3 DNA: TGTGCCAGCAGTGTTTCCTCGAGGGAGCAGTACTTC; CDR3 protein: CASSVSSREQYF; clone size: NA; V gene: TRBV28; J gene: TRBJ2-7; D gene: NA
CDR3 DNA: TGTGCCAGCAGTCAAGGGACAGCACCCTCCTACAATGAGCAGTTCTTC; CDR3 protein: CASSQGTAPSYNEQFF; clone size: NA; V gene: TRBV6-1; J gene: TRBJ2-1; D gene: TRBD1
CDR3 DNA: TGTGCCAGCAGCTTGGGACAGCTGCTGGAGACCCAGTACTTC; CDR3 protein: CASSLGQLLETQYF; clone size: once; V gene: TRBV5-5; J gene: TRBJ2-5; D gene: NA
CDR3 DNA: TGCGCCAGCAGCCAAGTAGTGTTTGATGGGACAGGGGCCGATACGCAGTATTTT; CDR3 protein: CASSQVVFDGTGADTQYF; clone size: NA; V gene: TRBV4-3; J gene: TRBJ2-3; D gene: TRBD1
CDR3 DNA: TGTGCCAGCAGCCCCGGGTCCTACGAGCAGTACTTC; CDR3 protein: CASSPGSYEQYF; clone size: NA; V gene: TRBV3-1/TRBV3-2; J gene: TRBJ2-7; D gene: NA
CDR3 DNA: TGTGCCAGCAGCTCGAGACAGAGCTCCTACGAGCAGTACTTC; CDR3 protein: CASSSRQSSYEQYF; clone size: NA; V gene: TRBV11-3; J gene: TRBJ2-7; D gene: NA
CDR3 DNA: TGTGCCAGCAGATCACCGGGACAAATATCTGAAAAACTGTTTTTT; CDR3 protein: CASRSPGQISEKLFF; clone size: NA; V gene: TRBV28; J gene: TRBJ1-4; D gene: NA
CDR3 DNA: TGTGCCACCTCCACCGGGACAGGGGGCCCCTACGAGCAGTACTTC; CDR3 protein: CATSTGTGGPYEQYF; clone size: NA; V gene: TRBV15; J gene: TRBJ2-7; D gene: TRBD1
CDR3 DNA: TGTGCTAGTGGTGAGGGACAGCCGAATCAGCCCCAGCATTTT; CDR3 protein: CASGEGQPNQPQHF; clone size: NA; V gene: TRBV12-5; J gene: TRBJ1-5; D gene: TRBD1
CDR3 DNA: TGTGCCAGCAGGGGCGGGAGCACAGATACGCAGTATTTT; CDR3 protein: CASRGGSTDTQYF; clone size: NA; V gene: TRBV6-5; J gene: TRBJ2-3; D gene: NA
CDR3 DNA: TGCAGTGCTAGTGAAGGACTAGCGTACAATGAGCAGTTCTTC; CDR3 protein: CSASEGLAYNEQFF; clone size: NA; V gene: TRBV20-1; J gene: TRBJ2-1; D gene: TRBD2
CDR3 DNA: TGTGCCAGCAGCCCCGGGGTGGTTACCTACGAGCAGTACTTC; CDR3 protein: CASSPGVVTYEQYF; clone size: NA; V gene: TRBV3-1/TRBV3-2; J gene: TRBJ2-7; D gene: NA
CDR3 DNA: TGCGCCAGCAGCCCTAGTCTAGCGGGAGGCTCTTACAATGAGCAGTTCTTC; CDR3 protein: CASSPSLAGGSYNEQFF; clone size: NA; V gene: TRBV4-3; J gene: TRBJ2-1; D gene: TRBD2
CDR3 DNA: TGTGCCAGCAGTAGTGGACATCCCCTGTTTTTT; CDR3 protein: CASSSGHPLFF; clone size: NA; V gene: TRBV28; J gene: TRBJ1-4; D gene: NA
CDR3 DNA: TGTGCCAGCAGTGGGACTAGCTTGGAAGATACGCAGTATTTT; CDR3 protein: CASSGTSLEDTQYF; clone size: few; V gene: TRBV25-1; J gene: TRBJ2-3; D gene: TRBD2
CDR3 DNA: TGTGCCAGCAGCCGGTGGTGGTCCTGCGGGAGGGCCTCAAGGGGCGAGCAGTACTTC; CDR3 protein: CASSRWWSCGRASRGEQYF; clone size: once; V gene: TRBV3-1/TRBV3-2; J gene: TRBJ2-7; D gene: TRBD2
CDR3 DNA: TGCAGTGCTAGTGAGGTAGCGGGGGACAATGAGCAGTTCTTC; CDR3 protein: CSASEVAGDNEQFF; clone size: NA; V gene: TRBV20-1; J gene: TRBJ2-1; D gene: TRBD2
CDR3 DNA: TGTGCCAGCAGCCAAGGACAAGGGGCTGGGGCCAACGTCCTGACTTTC; CDR3 protein: CASSQGQGAGANVLTF; clone size: NA; V gene: TRBV3-1/TRBV3-2; J gene: TRBJ2-6; D gene: NA
CDR3 DNA: TGTGCCAGCAGTTTTAACCCTCTCGGACCGGGACACACAGATACGCAGTATTTT; CDR3 protein: CASSFNPLGPGHTDTQYF; clone size: NA; V gene: TRBV28; J gene: TRBJ2-3; D gene: NA
CDR3 DNA: TGTGCCAGCAGTTTACAGGGGTATGGCTACACCTTC; CDR3 protein: CASSLQGYGYTF; clone size: NA; V gene: TRBV6-2/TRBV6-3; J gene: TRBJ1-2; D gene: TRBD1
CDR3 DNA: TGTGCCAGCAGTCTCGGAGTTCCCCCGGAGCAGTACTTC; CDR3 protein: CASSLGVPPEQYF; clone size: NA; V gene: TRBV28; J gene: TRBJ2-7; D gene: NA
CDR3 DNA: TGTGCCAGCAGCCCGGGACAGGGGGAACAGAACACCTTC; CDR3 protein: CASSPGQGEQNTF; clone size: NA; V gene: TRBV7-9; J gene: TRBJ1-2; D gene: TRBD1
CDR3 DNA: TGTGCCTGGAGTGTACAGGCTAGCGGGAGTTTGCCTACCTACGAGCAGTACTTC; CDR3 protein: CAWSVQASGSLPTYEQYF; clone size: NA; V gene: TRBV30; J gene: TRBJ2-7; D gene: TRBD2
CDR3 DNA: TGTGCCAGCAGCCAAGTGGCAGGGCTTAGTGAAAAACTGTTTTTT; CDR3 protein: CASSQVAGLSEKLFF; clone size: NA; V gene: TRBV3-1/TRBV3-2; J gene: TRBJ1-4; D gene: NA
CDR3 DNA: TGTGCCAGTAGCTCCCGACAGGTGTTTGATCAGCCCCAGCATTTT; CDR3 protein: CASSSRQVFDQPQHF; clone size: NA; V gene: TRBV19; J gene: TRBJ1-5; D gene: NA
CDR3 DNA: TGCGCCAGCAACCCCATAACAGGGTCCTACGAGCAGTACTTC; CDR3 protein: CASNPITGSYEQYF; clone size: NA; V gene: TRBV5-1; J gene: TRBJ2-7; D gene: NA
CDR3 DNA: TGCAGCGGCCAGGGCCCCCAAGAGACCCAGTACTTC; CDR3 protein: CSGQGPQETQYF; clone size: NA; V gene: TRBV29-1; J gene: TRBJ2-5; D gene: NA
CDR3 DNA: TGCAGCGTTGCGGGACTAGCGGGGGGGGCAGATACGCAGTATTTT; CDR3 protein: CSVAGLAGGADTQYF; clone size: few; V gene: TRBV29-1; J gene: TRBJ2-3; D gene: TRBD2
CDR3 DNA: TGTGCCAGCAGTTCTGACAGGGGCTATGGCTACACCTTC; CDR3 protein: CASSSDRGYGYTF; clone size: NA; V gene: TRBV28; J gene: TRBJ1-2; D gene: TRBD1
CDR3 DNA: TGTGCCAGCAGCCGGGGGGACAGACACAATCAGCCCCAGCATTTT; CDR3 protein: CASSRGDRHNQPQHF; clone size: few; V gene: TRBV3-1/TRBV3-2; J gene: TRBJ1-5; D gene: TRBD1
CDR3 DNA: TGTGCCAGCAGCCCGTCGGGAGGGGTACACACCGGGGAGCTGTTTTTT; CDR3 protein: CASSPSGGVHTGELFF; clone size: NA; V gene: TRBV5-4; J gene: TRBJ2-2; D gene: TRBD2
CDR3 DNA: TGTGCCAGCAGCCAAACGGGACAGGGGGTATTTTCCTCTGGAAACACCATATATTTT; CDR3 protein: CASSQTGQGVFSSGNTIYF; clone size: NA; V gene: TRBV4-2; J gene: TRBJ1-3; D gene: TRBD1
CDR3 DNA: TGTGCCAGCCGATTAGTACGCAATCAGCCCCAGCATTTT; CDR3 protein: CASRLVRNQPQHF; clone size: NA; V gene: TRBV25-1; J gene: TRBJ1-5; D gene: NA
CDR3 DNA: TGTGCCAGCAGTGTCCTAGCGGGAGAAAACGAGCAGTTCTTC; CDR3 protein: CASSVLAGENEQFF; clone size: NA; V gene: TRBV6-2/TRBV6-3; J gene: TRBJ2-1; D gene: TRBD2
CDR3 DNA: TGTGCCAGCAGCCTCCCCCCTGGGCAGTACGAAAAACTGTTTTTT; CDR3 protein: CASSLPPGQYEKLFF; clone size: few; V gene: TRBV7-8; J gene: TRBJ1-4; D gene: NA
CDR3 DNA: TGTGCCACCAGCCTCAGCGGGAGAATTAACACCGGGGAGCTGTTTTTT; CDR3 protein: CATSLSGRINTGELFF; clone size: NA; V gene: TRBV24-1; J gene: TRBJ2-2; D gene: TRBD2
CDR3 DNA: TGTGCCAGCAGCCAAGATAACTTGGCTAGCGCTGACAATGAGCAGTTCTTC; CDR3 protein: CASSQDNLASADNEQFF; clone size: NA; V gene: TRBV3-1/TRBV3-2; J gene: TRBJ2-1; D gene: NA
CDR3 DNA: TGTGCCAGCAGCTTTCGGGATAAAGACCCTAGACAGTTCTTC; CDR3 protein: CASSFRDKDPRQFF; clone size: NA; V gene: TRBV7-9; J gene: TRBJ2-1; D gene: NA
CDR3 DNA: TGTGCCAGCAGCTCCTCCGGGACAGGGGGCTATGGCTACACCTTC; CDR3 protein: CASSSSGTGGYGYTF; clone size: NA; V gene: TRBV7-9; J gene: TRBJ1-2; D gene: TRBD1
CDR3 DNA: TGCGCCAGCAGCTCGGGACAGGCCCTCATAACCTACGAGCAGTACTTC; CDR3 protein: CASSSGQALITYEQYF; clone size: NA; V gene: TRBV5-1; J gene: TRBJ2-7; D gene: TRBD1
CDR3 DNA: TGTGCCAGCAGTTTTCCGGCGGCAGAGACCCAGTACTTC; CDR3 protein: CASSFPAAETQYF; clone size: few; V gene: TRBV12-3/TRBV12-4; J gene: TRBJ2-5; D gene: NA
CDR3 DNA: TGTGCCATCAGGGAGGGACTAGCGGGAAAGAATGAGCAGTTCTTC; CDR3 protein: CAIREGLAGKNEQFF; clone size: few; V gene: TRBV10-3; J gene: TRBJ2-1; D gene: TRBD2
CDR3 DNA: TGTGCCAGCTCCCCGCCGGGGACTGTACGTCACACAGATACGCAGTATTTT; CDR3 protein: CASSPPGTVRHTDTQYF; clone size: NA; V gene: TRBV18; J gene: TRBJ2-3; D gene: NA
CDR3 DNA: TGCAGCGTTAAAGGACAGGTGAACACTGAAGCTTTCTTT; CDR3 protein: CSVKGQVNTEAFF; clone size: NA; V gene: TRBV29-1; J gene: TRBJ1-1; D gene: TRBD1
CDR3 DNA: TGTGCCAGCAGTCTAGCGGGAGGATACAATGAGCAGTTCTTC; CDR3 protein: CASSLAGGYNEQFF; clone size: NA; V gene: TRBV28; J gene: TRBJ2-1; D gene: TRBD2
CDR3 DNA: TGTGCCAGCAGCCGAGACTATGGCTACACCTTC; CDR3 protein: CASSRDYGYTF; clone size: NA; V gene: TRBV28; J gene: TRBJ1-2; D gene: NA
CDR3 DNA: TGTGCCAGCAGCGCTCAAGCGGGGGGGGTAGCGGGAGATACGCAGTATTTT; CDR3 protein: CASSAQAGGVAGDTQYF; clone size: NA; V gene: TRBV9; J gene: TRBJ2-3; D gene: TRBD2
CDR3 DNA: TGTGCCAGCTCACCTAATAGGGACTCGACCTACGAGCAGTACTTC; CDR3 protein: CASSPNRDSTYEQYF; clone size: NA; V gene: TRBV18; J gene: TRBJ2-7; D gene: NA
CDR3 DNA: TGTGCCAGCAGCTCAGCCGACGACAGGGGTGAGCAGTTCTTC; CDR3 protein: CASSSADDRGEQFF; clone size: NA; V gene: TRBV28; J gene: TRBJ2-1; D gene: TRBD1
CDR3 DNA: TGTGCCAGCAGCGACACGCCGGGACTAGCGGGAGGGGGTTATGAGCAGTTCTTC; CDR3 protein: CASSDTPGLAGGGYEQFF; clone size: NA; V gene: TRBV11-3; J gene: TRBJ2-1; D gene: TRBD2
CDR3 DNA: TGTGCCAGCAGTGAACCTTACTCACTGACAGGGAGCACTGAAGCTTTCTTT; CDR3 protein: CASSEPYSLTGSTEAFF; clone size: once; V gene: TRBV6-1; J gene: TRBJ1-1; D gene: TRBD1
CDR3 DNA: TGTGCCACTTCTAGCGGGAGCTCCTACGAGCAGTACTTC; CDR3 protein: CATSSGSSYEQYF; clone size: few; V gene: TRBV24-1; J gene: TRBJ2-7; D gene: TRBD2